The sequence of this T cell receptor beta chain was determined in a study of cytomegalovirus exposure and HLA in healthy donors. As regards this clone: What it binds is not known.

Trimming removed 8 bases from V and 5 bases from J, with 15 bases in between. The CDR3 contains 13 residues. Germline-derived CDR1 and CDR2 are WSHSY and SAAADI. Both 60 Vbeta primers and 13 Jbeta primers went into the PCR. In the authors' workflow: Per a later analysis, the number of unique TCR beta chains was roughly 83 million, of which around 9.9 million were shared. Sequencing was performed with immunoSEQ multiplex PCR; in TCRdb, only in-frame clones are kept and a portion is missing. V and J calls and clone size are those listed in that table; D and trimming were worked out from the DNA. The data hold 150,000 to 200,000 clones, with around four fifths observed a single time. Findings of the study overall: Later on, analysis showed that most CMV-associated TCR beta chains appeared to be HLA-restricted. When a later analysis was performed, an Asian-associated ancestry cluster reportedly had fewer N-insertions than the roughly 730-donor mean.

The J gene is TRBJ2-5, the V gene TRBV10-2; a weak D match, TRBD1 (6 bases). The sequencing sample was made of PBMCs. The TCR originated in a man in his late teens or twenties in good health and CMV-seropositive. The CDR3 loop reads CASRRGDIETQYF. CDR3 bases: TGCGCCAGCCGAAGAGGGGACATTGAGACCCAGTACTTC.